Below are 20 T cell receptor beta chains sequenced from a single sample in a study of T cell responses to AZD1222 COVID-19 vaccine. Generated by immunoSEQ multiplex PCR, the TCRdb table keeps only in-frame clones and is missing some. The data show some 170,000 clones, roughly 91% seen once. Sequencing used peripheral blood, obtained on day 0 of AZD1222 vaccination. All receptors derive from an adult in good health.

The CDR3 DNA follows: TGTGCCAGCAGCCGGCGCACGGGGGCTAACATTCAGTACTTC. Translating gives CASSRRTGANIQYF. The chain has TRBV6-5 and TRBJ2-4; D might be TRBD1 or TRBD2, each matching 6 bases. The CDR3 totals 14 residues. Per the germline V gene, CDR1 is MNHEY and CDR2 is SVGAGI. V was shortened by 6 bases and J by 7 bases, with 16 bases between the two germline ends.

This sequence joins TRBV30 and TRBJ1-4; 7 nucleotides align to TRBD1. The CDR3 has 15 residues. V dropped 2 bases and J dropped 8; count of bases not matched to a gene: 11. Germline V CDR1 and CDR2: GTSNPN, SVGIG (reference sequence). The DNA of the CDR3 is TGTGCCTGGAGTCGGGACAGCCGGTTCGGGGAAAAACTGTTTTTT. As protein: CAWSRDSRFGEKLFF.

The chain couples TRBV28 to TRBJ1-3; D is unresolved. Germline CDR1 is MDHEN and CDR2 is SYDVKM. The CDR3 is made up of 11 amino acids. Trimming pared 8 bases from V and 3 bases from J, leaving 5 bases between. The chain's CDR3 is CASGIGNTIYF. CDR3 sequence (DNA): TGTGCCAGCGGAATTGGAAACACCATATATTTT.

The CDR3 reads CASSLGGGQSSYNSPLHF. In DNA, the CDR3 is TGCGCCAGCAGCTTGGGCGGGGGCCAGAGCTCCTATAATTCACCCCTCCACTTT. The J gene is TRBJ1-6, the V gene TRBV5-1; possible D gene TRBD1, 6 bases. CDR3 length equals 18 residues. V dropped 0 bases and J dropped 0 bases, with 13 bases sitting between them. Germline CDR1 reads SGHRS; CDR2 reads YFSETQ.

V and J are TRBV28 and TRBJ1-6; 7 nucleotides align to TRBD1. In germline, CDR1 is MDHEN, CDR2 SYDVKM. Trimming took 7 bases from V and 7 from J; bases not matched to a gene: 7. The CDR3 contains 14 residues. CDR3: CASKLEGANSPLHF. CDR3 sequence (DNA): TGTGCCAGCAAGCTCGAGGGGGCGAATTCACCCCTCCACTTT.

The V and J genes are TRBV9 and TRBJ2-1; 10 positions agree with TRBD2. Germline V CDR1 and CDR2: SGDLS, YYNGEE. V lost 3 bases, J lost 7 bases, and 10 bases stayed unmatched. CDR3 length: 16 residues. The chain's CDR3 is CASSGGGTSAGNEQFF. DNA of the CDR3: TGTGCCAGCAGCGGAGGGGGGACTAGCGCCGGAAATGAGCAGTTCTTC.

The chain combines TRBV19 with TRBJ2-7; possible D gene TRBD1, 7 bases. V was trimmed by 6 bases and J by 5 bases, leaving 14 bases between them. The CDR3 length is 13 residues. Germline V lookup: CDR1 LNHDA, CDR2 SQIVND (reference sequence). The CDR3 loop reads CASRRDSLDEQYF. As DNA, the CDR3 is TGTGCCAGTAGGCGGGACAGCCTGGACGAGCAGTACTTC.

The V call is TRBV3-1 (or the pseudogene TRBV3-2), the J call TRBJ1-1; no clear D gene. CDR3 length: 14 amino acids. Trimming cost V 1 base and J 3 bases, with 9 bases left between them. Germline CDR1 and CDR2: LGHDT and YNNKEL (reference sequence). CDR3 DNA sequence: TGTGCCAGCAGCCAAGCGACCGCCCACACTGAAGCTTTCTTT. It codes for CASSQATAHTEAFF.

The J gene is TRBJ2-3, the V gene TRBV5-6; 12 bases align to TRBD2. J lost 4 bases, V lost 4 bases, and 10 bases had no gene match. The CDR3 totals 17 residues. From germline, CDR1 is SGHDT and CDR2 YYEEEE. The CDR3 loop reads CASSLRTSGTVADTQYF. The CDR3 DNA follows: TGTGCCAGCAGCCTCCGGACTAGCGGGACGGTGGCAGATACGCAGTATTTT.

DNA for the CDR3: TGTGCCAGCAGCTTAGTCCCAGCTCAAGAGACCCAGTACTTC. This gives the protein CASSLVPAQETQYF. This rearrangement joins TRBV7-6 to TRBJ2-5; D not resolved. With 1 base removed from V and 2 bases from J, the gap between germline ends came to 8 bases. Germline V gene sequence: CDR1 SGHVS, CDR2 FNYEAQ. CDR3 length: 14 amino acids.

The V call is TRBV4-3, the J call TRBJ2-7, with D unclear. This CDR3 has 14 amino acids. Germline V gene sequence: CDR1 LGHNA, CDR2 YSLEER. V was clipped by 4 bases and J by 2 bases, with 12 bases between them. CDR3 nucleotide sequence: TGCGCCAGCAGCCCCGATCGGGTCACCTACGAGCAGTACTTC. Its translation: CASSPDRVTYEQYF.

This clone was picked up one time. V usage is TRBV25-1 and J usage is TRBJ1-5, with a weak D call TRBD1 (5 bases). Between the trimmed V and J ends, which lost 6 bases and 3 bases, there was a span of 12 bases. CDR3 size: 14 residues. In germline, CDR1 is MGHDK, CDR2 SYGVNS. CDR3 loop: CASSDSLSNQPQHF. In DNA, the CDR3 is TGTGCCAGCAGCGACAGTCTCTCCAATCAGCCCCAGCATTTT.

The gene calls are TRBV12-3 or TRBV12-4 and TRBJ1-1; D gene uncertain. This CDR3 region has 13 residues. Trimming stripped 1 base from V and 2 bases from J, with 5 bases between. CDR3 sequence: CASSLDSNTEAFF. In DNA form, the CDR3 reads TGTGCCAGCAGTTTAGACAGCAACACTGAAGCTTTCTTT.

This rearrangement joins TRBV7-6 to TRBJ2-3, with TRBD2 matching over 8 bases. CDR3 size: 15 residues. The germline CDR1 and CDR2 sequences are SGHVS and FNYEAQ. Germline trimming cut 6 bases from V and 3 bases from J; bases unmatched to any gene: 8. CDR3 DNA sequence: TGTGCCAGCAGAGCGGTCCAGCGGGGGACAGATACGCAGTATTTT. Translation gives CASRAVQRGTDTQYF.

This clone was counted once. The chain couples TRBV6-5 to TRBJ2-7; TRBD1 matches 9 bases. Looked up from germline, CDR1 is MNHEY and CDR2 is SVGAGI. This CDR3 is built from 13 residues. V was pared by 8 bases and J by 1 base, with 3 bases of the junction left unmatched. The chain's CDR3 is CASPGTGSYEQYF. Here the CDR3 DNA reads TGTGCCAGCCCAGGGACAGGGTCCTACGAGCAGTACTTC.

This chain uses TRBV24-1 with TRBJ2-1; a possible D gene is TRBD2 (6 bases). CDR1 KGHDR and CDR2 SFDVKD come from the germline V gene. This CDR3 is 14 amino acids long. V was shortened by 0 bases and J by 7 bases, with 9 bases between the two germline ends. Here the CDR3 DNA reads TGTGCCACCAGTGATTTGGGGGGGAAGAATGAGCAGTTCTTC. Translation gives CATSDLGGKNEQFF.

This clone was seen a single time. V gene TRBV6-5 combines with J gene TRBJ1-2, with D unclear. This CDR3 comprises 14 residues. From germline, CDR1 is MNHEY and CDR2 SVGAGI. V was clipped by 3 bases and J by 8 bases, with 16 bases between them. The CDR3 here is CASSYFQAHGGYTF. The CDR3 DNA reads TGTGCCAGCAGTTATTTTCAGGCGCACGGAGGCTACACCTTC.

The V gene is TRBV30, the J gene TRBJ1-1, with D tentatively TRBD1 (5 bases). The CDR3 runs 13 residues. Germline values: CDR1 GTSNPN, CDR2 SVGIG (reference sequence). V shed 2 bases and J shed 2 bases, with 9 bases lying between them. The CDR3 here is CAWSRQSNTEAFF. As DNA, the CDR3 is TGTGCCTGGAGTAGACAGTCAAACACTGAAGCTTTCTTT. The full variable domain, its missing parts supplied by reference TRBV30 and TRBJ1-1, is SQTIHQWPATLVQPVGSPLSLECTVEGTSNPNLYWYRQAAGRGLQLLFYSVGIGQISSEVPQNLSASRPQDRQFILSSKKLLLSDSGFYLCAWSRQSNTEAFFGQGTRLTVV.

The genes are TRBV15 and TRBJ2-1, with TRBD2 matching over 7 bases. J gave up 7 bases and V 0 bases, and 12 bases lay outside the gene matches. The CDR3 totals 17 residues. Germline V lookup: CDR1 LNHNV, CDR2 YYDKDF (reference sequence). Written as DNA, the CDR3 is TGTGCCACCAGCAGAGATCGTATCTCGGGGGGAGGGAATGAGCAGTTCTTC. Residues: CATSRDRISGGGNEQFF.

This clone has just a few counts. V and J are TRBV28 and TRBJ2-2; D gene ambiguous. CDR1 and CDR2 from the germline V gene are MDHEN and SYDVKM. CDR3 length equals 19 residues. Trimming shortened V by 7 bases and J by 0 bases, and 24 bases separated the two germline ends. CDR3 residues: CASTSFGRSLITNTGELFF. CDR3 nucleotides: TGTGCCAGCACGAGTTTCGGGCGGTCTTTAATCACGAACACCGGGGAGCTGTTTTTT.